This TCR beta chain was retrieved from a study of blood T cell repertoires in COVID-19. Study details: Acute-phase and convalescent COVID-19 samples originated in the United States, Italy and Spain.

The V gene lost 4 bases and the J gene lost 1 base, with 12 bases spanning the gap. CDR3 length: 15 amino acids. Germline values: CDR1 SGHRS, CDR2 YFSETQ. Produced via immunoSEQ multiplex PCR; TCRdb's table is partial and in-frame only. The top ten hold roughly 2.3% of the sample, which has approximately 200,000 clones, about 80% seen once. Sequencing was done on a sample of peripheral blood. The gene calls are TRBV5-1 and TRBJ1-3; D perhaps matches TRBD1 (6 bases). The sequence was obtained from a woman in her sixties or seventies with acute or convalescent COVID-19. The CDR3 protein is CASSEGGGSGNTIYF. CDR3 coding DNA: TGCGCCAGCAGCGAAGGGGGTGGGTCTGGAAACACCATATATTTT.